This T cell receptor beta chain was found in a study of shared clonotypes between healthy human individuals. Overall study context: Ranging from 18 to 49 in age, donors were a couple of women and a few men. General study points: Rarefaction demonstrated incomplete sorted-subset sequencing despite large depth. Naive subsets tended to show greater estimated richness than memory subsets.

A note on this clone: Its antigen is currently unknown.

The CDR3 spans 10 residues. Germline V CDR1 and CDR2: MDHEN, SYDVKM. V was pared by 7 bases and J by 2 bases, with 2 bases between. Here immunoSEQ multiplex PCR was the method, and the copy in TCRdb shows in-frame clones only, minus some. Of roughly 500,000 clones listed, around 96% were seen once; the top ten hold 0.064%. A CD45RA+ naive subset and a CD45RA-negative memory subset were split from CD4+ cells. The clonotype comes from a woman in her thirties in good health. This chain links TRBV28 with TRBJ1-1; D is unclear. The sequencing input was naive CD4+ T cells sorted from blood. Documented subset: CD45RA+ positively selected. The CDR3 nucleotides read TGTGCCAGCATCAACACTGAAGCTTTCTTT. The encoded protein is CASINTEAFF.